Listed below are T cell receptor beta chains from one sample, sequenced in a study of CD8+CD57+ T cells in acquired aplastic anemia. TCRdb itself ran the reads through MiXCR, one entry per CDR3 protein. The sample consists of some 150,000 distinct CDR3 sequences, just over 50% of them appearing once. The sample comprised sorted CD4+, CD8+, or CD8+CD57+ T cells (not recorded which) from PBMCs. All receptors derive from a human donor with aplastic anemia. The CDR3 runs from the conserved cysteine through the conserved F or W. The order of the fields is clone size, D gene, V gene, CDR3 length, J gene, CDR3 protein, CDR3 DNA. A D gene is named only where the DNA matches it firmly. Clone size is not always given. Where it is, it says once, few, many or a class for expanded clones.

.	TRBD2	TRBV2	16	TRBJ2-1	CASSESGLATYNEQFF	TGTGCCAGCAGTGAATCCGGACTAGCCACCTACAATGAGCAGTTCTTC
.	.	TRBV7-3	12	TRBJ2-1	CASSQEDREQFF	TGTGCCAGCAGCCAGGAAGACAGGGAGCAGTTCTTC
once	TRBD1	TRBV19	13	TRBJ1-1	CASRDRVNTEAFF	TGCGCCAGTAGGGACAGGGTGAACACTGAAGCTTTCTTT
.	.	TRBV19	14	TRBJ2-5	CASSIGGFGETQYF	TGTGCCAGTAGTATAGGGGGTTTTGGAGAGACCCAGTACTTC
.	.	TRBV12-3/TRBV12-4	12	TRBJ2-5	CASIRLEETQYF	TGTGCCAGCATACGACTTGAAGAGACCCAGTACTTC
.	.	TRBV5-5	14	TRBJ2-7	CASSLDRVSYEQYF	TGTGCCAGCAGCTTGGACAGGGTGTCCTACGAGCAGTACTTC
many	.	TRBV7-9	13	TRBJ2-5	CASSSSPEETQYF	TGTGCCAGCAGCTCTTCCCCTGAAGAGACCCAGTACTTC
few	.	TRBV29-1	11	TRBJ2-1	CSATIYNEQFF	TGCAGTGCTACCATCTACAATGAGCAGTTCTTC
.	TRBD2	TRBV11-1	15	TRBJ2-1	CASSPTATSALEQFF	TGTGCCAGCAGCCCCACAGCAACTAGCGCCCTAGAGCAGTTCTTC
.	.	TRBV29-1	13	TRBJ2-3	CSVNELSTDTQYF	TGCAGCGTTAACGAGCTTAGCACAGATACGCAGTATTTT
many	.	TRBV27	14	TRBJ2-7	CASSLQGGNYEQYF	TGTGCCAGCAGTTTACAGGGGGGGAACTACGAGCAGTACTTC
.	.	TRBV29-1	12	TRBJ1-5	CSVGTPNQPQHF	TGCAGCGTGGGGACCCCGAATCAGCCCCAGCATTTT
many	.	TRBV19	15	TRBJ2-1	CASRESPRRLNEQFF	TGTGCCAGTCGAGAGTCCCCCCGGCGACTCAATGAGCAGTTCTTC
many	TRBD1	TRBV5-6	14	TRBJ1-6	CASSLRTGNSPLHF	TGTGCCAGCAGCTTGCGGACAGGGAACTCACCCCTCCACTTT
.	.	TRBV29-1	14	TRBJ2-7	CSVERSGTTYEQYF	TGCAGCGTTGAACGATCCGGGACGACCTACGAGCAGTACTTC
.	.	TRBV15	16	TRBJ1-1	CATSSRGGGTVTEAFF	TGTGCCACCAGCTCCCGGGGAGGGGGTACCGTCACTGAAGCTTTCTTT
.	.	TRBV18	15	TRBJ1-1	CASSPGAPRRTEAFF	TGTGCCAGCTCACCGGGAGCACCGAGGCGGACTGAAGCTTTCTTT
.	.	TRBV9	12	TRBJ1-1	CASSVGEAEAFF	TGTGCCAGCAGCGTAGGAGAGGCTGAAGCTTTCTTT
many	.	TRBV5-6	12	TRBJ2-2	CASSFLGGELFF	TGTGCCAGCAGCTTCCTCGGCGGGGAGCTGTTTTTT
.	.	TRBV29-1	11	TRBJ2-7	CSVNTVDEQYF	TGCAGCGTTAATACGGTGGACGAGCAGTACTTC
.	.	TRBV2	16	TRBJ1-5	CASSVSIGDSNQPQHF	TGTGCCAGCAGTGTAAGTATCGGAGATAGCAATCAGCCCCAGCATTTT
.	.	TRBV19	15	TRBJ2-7	CASSIAGDNSYEQYF	TGTGCCAGTAGTATAGCAGGGGACAACTCCTACGAGCAGTACTTC
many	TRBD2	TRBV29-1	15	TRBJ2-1	CSVGQGSGGANEQFF	TGCAGCGTTGGGCAGGGGAGCGGGGGTGCCAATGAGCAGTTCTTC
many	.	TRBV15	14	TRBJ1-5	CATSRVQTNQPQHF	TGTGCCACCAGCAGAGTGCAGACTAATCAGCCCCAGCATTTT
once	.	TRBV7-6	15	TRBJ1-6	CASSLEAFFNSPLHF	TGTGCCAGCAGCTTAGAGGCGTTTTTTAATTCACCCCTCCACTTT
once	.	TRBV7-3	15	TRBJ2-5	CASSPGFGSGETQYF	TGTGCCAGCAGCCCCGGCTTTGGGTCTGGGGAGACCCAGTACTTC
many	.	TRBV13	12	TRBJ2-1	CASSLGGGLQFF	TGTGCCAGCAGCTTAGGTGGGGGATTACAGTTCTTC
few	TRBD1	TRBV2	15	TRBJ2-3	CASSAPTGLADTQYF	TGTGCCAGCAGTGCACCGACAGGGCTGGCGGATACGCAGTATTTT
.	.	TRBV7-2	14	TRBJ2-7	CASSRTAIGYEQYF	TGTGCCAGCAGCCGAACGGCCATAGGCTACGAGCAGTACTTC
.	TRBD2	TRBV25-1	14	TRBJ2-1	CASARTGTRREQFF	TGTGCCAGCGCCCGCACCGGGACTAGACGCGAGCAGTTCTTC
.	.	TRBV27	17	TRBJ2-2	CASSSAVYGGWYGELFF	TGTGCCAGCAGTTCTGCGGTTTACGGGGGTTGGTACGGGGAGCTGTTTTTT
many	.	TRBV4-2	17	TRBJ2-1	CASSQRGGRAGDNEQFF	TGTGCCAGCAGCCAAAGGGGTGGCAGGGCCGGCGACAATGAGCAGTTCTTC
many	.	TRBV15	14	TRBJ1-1	CATVWGSLNTEAFF	TGTGCCACCGTGTGGGGGTCCTTGAACACTGAAGCTTTCTTT
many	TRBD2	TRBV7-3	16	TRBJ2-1	CASSFPSGGAMYEQFF	TGTGCCAGCAGCTTCCCTAGCGGGGGGGCCATGTATGAGCAGTTCTTC
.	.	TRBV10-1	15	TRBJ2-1	CASSEVAGLNNEQFF	TGCGCCAGCAGTGAGGTGGCTGGGCTAAACAATGAGCAGTTCTTC
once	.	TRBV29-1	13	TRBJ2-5	CSVEDREQETQYF	TGCAGCGTTGAAGATCGAGAACAAGAGACCCAGTACTTC
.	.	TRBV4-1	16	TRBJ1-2	CASSQDWPVANYGYTF	TGCGCCAGCAGCCAAGACTGGCCAGTAGCTAACTATGGCTACACCTTC
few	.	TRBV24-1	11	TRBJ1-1	CATSDVDRAFF	TGTGCCACCAGTGACGTTGACCGGGCTTTCTTT
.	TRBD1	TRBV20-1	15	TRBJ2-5	CSVTSPGQGKETQYF	TGCAGTGTCACCTCCCCGGGACAGGGGAAAGAGACCCAGTACTTC
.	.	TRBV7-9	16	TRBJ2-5	CASSGKAGDPPETQYF	TGTGCCAGCAGTGGCAAAGCAGGGGACCCTCCAGAGACCCAGTACTTC
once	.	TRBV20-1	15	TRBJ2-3	CSARVSGVPTDTQYF	TGCAGTGCTAGAGTTAGCGGCGTCCCCACAGATACGCAGTATTTT
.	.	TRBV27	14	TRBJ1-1	CASSYFGVGTEAFF	TGTGCCAGCAGTTACTTCGGGGTTGGCACTGAAGCTTTCTTT
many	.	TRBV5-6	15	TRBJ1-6	CASTHAGARNSPLHF	TGTGCCAGCACCCACGCAGGGGCACGGAATTCACCCCTCCACTTT
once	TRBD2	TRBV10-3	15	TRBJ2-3	CASSDSAGGRDTQYF	TGTGCCAGCAGTGACTCCGCGGGGGGCCGAGATACGCAGTATTTT
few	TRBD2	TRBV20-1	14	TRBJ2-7	CSASGTSVAYEQYF	TGCAGTGCGTCCGGGACTAGCGTGGCCTACGAGCAGTACTTC
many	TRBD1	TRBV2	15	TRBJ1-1	CASMGTGGMNTEAFF	TGTGCCAGCATGGGGACAGGGGGTATGAACACTGAAGCTTTCTTT
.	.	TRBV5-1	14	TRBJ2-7	CASSQDSTSYEQYF	TGCGCCAGCAGCCAGGACAGTACTTCCTACGAGCAGTACTTC
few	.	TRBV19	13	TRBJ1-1	CASSDRANTEAFF	TGTGCCAGTAGCGACAGAGCGAACACTGAAGCTTTCTTT
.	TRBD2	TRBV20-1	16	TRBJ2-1	CSARESRGRTNDEQFF	TGCAGTGCTAGAGAATCACGCGGGAGGACGAACGATGAGCAGTTCTTC
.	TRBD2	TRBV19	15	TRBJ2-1	CASSILAGVINEQFF	TGTGCCAGTAGTATCCTAGCGGGAGTGATCAATGAGCAGTTCTTC
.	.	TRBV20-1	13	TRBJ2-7	CSARDRSDYEQYF	TGCAGTGCTAGAGATCGCTCCGACTACGAGCAGTACTTC
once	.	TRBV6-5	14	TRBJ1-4	CASSYLTGNEKLFF	TGTGCCAGCAGTTACTTGACGGGAAATGAAAAACTGTTTTTT